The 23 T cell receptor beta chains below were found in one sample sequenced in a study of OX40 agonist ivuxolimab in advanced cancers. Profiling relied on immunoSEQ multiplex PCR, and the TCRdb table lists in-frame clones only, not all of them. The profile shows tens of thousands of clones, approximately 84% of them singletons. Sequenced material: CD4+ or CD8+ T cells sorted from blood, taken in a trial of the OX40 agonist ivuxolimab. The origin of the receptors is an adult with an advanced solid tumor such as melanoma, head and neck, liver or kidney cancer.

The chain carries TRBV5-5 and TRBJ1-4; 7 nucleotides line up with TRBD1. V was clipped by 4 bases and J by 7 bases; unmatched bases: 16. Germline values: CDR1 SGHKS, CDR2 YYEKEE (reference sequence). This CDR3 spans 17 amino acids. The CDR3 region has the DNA TGTGCCAGCAGCGCGGATATAACAGGGGCGGGGTTTGAAAAACTGTTTTTT. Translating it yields CASSADITGAGFEKLFF.

CDR3 DNA sequence: TGTGCCAGTTGCCTACGAACTTACGGGGCAGATGAAAAACTGTTTTTT. Encoded protein: CASCLRTYGADEKLFF. The V gene is TRBV19, the J gene TRBJ1-4; a weak D match, TRBD1 (5 bases). This CDR3 is 16 amino acids long. V lost 8 bases and J lost 6, with 22 bases in between. From germline, CDR1 is LNHDA and CDR2 SQIVND (reference sequence).

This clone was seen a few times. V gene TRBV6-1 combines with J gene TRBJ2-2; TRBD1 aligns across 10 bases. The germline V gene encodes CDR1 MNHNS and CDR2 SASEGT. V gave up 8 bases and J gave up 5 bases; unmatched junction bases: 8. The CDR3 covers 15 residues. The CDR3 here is CASGQGVGNTGELFF. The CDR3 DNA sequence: TGTGCCAGCGGACAGGGGGTAGGAAATACCGGGGAGCTGTTTTTT.

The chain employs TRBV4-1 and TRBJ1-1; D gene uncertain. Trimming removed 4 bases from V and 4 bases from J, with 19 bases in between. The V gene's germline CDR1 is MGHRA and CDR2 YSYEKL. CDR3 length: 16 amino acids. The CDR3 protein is CASSPILTFSSTEAFF. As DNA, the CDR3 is TGCGCCAGCAGCCCGATATTGACCTTCTCTTCCACTGAAGCTTTCTTT.

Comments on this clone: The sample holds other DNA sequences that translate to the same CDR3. The CDR3 region is CASSLAGGNTEAFF. The CDR3 DNA sequence: TGCGCCAGCAGCTTGGCGGGGGGGAACACTGAAGCTTTCTTT. The chain couples TRBV5-1 to TRBJ1-1; D might be TRBD1 (5 bases). This CDR3 region has 14 residues. Germline-derived CDR1 and CDR2 are SGHRS and YFSETQ. V was cut by 0 bases and J by 1 base, with 7 bases left in between.

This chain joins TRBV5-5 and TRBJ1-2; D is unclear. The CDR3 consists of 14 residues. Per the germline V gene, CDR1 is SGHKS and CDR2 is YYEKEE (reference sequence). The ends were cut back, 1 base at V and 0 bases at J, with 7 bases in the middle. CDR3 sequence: CASSLLNTNYGYTF. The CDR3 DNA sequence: TGTGCCAGCAGCTTGCTCAATACTAACTATGGCTACACCTTC.

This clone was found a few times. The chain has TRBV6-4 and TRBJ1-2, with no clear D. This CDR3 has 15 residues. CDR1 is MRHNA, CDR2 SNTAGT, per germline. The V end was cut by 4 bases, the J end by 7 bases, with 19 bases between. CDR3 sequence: CASSASHSPSGGYTF. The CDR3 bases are TGTGCCAGCAGTGCCTCACATAGCCCGAGTGGTGGCTACACCTTC.

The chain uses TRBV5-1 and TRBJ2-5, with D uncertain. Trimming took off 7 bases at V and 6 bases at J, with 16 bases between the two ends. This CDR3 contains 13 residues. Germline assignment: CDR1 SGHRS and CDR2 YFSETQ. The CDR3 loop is CASGTVPDQTQYF. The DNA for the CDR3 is TGCGCCAGCGGTACGGTTCCCGATCAGACCCAGTACTTC.

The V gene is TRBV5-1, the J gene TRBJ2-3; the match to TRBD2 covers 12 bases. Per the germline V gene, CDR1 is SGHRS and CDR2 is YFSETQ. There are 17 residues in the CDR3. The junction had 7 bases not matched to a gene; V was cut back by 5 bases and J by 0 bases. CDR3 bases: TGCGCCAGCAGGGCCGGGACTAGCGGGTCTAGCACAGATACGCAGTATTTT. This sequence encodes CASRAGTSGSSTDTQYF.

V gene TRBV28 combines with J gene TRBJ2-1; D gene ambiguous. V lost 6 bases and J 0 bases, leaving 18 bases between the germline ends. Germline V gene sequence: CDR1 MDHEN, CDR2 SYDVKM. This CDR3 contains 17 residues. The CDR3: CASRPSHGRSSYNEQFF. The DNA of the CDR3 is TGTGCCAGCAGACCCTCTCACGGGCGGAGCTCCTACAATGAGCAGTTCTTC.

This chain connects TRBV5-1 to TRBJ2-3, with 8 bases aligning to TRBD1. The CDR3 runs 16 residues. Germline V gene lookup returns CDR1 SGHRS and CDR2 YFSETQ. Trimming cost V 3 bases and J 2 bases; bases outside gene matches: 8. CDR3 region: CASSSRGRGPTDTQYF. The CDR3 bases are TGCGCCAGCAGCTCAAGGGGCAGGGGGCCCACAGATACGCAGTATTTT.

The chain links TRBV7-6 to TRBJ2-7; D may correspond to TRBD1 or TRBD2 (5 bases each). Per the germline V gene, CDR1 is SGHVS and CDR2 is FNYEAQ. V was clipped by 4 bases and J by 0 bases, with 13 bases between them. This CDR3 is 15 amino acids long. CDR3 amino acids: CASSSRDGSSYEQYF. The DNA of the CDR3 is TGTGCCAGCAGCTCCCGGGACGGTAGCTCCTACGAGCAGTACTTC.

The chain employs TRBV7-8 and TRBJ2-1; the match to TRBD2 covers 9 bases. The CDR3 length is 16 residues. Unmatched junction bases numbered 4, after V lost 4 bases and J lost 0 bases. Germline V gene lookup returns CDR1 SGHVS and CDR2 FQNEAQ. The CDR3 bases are TGTGCCAGCAGCTCGACTAGCGGTTTCTCCTACAATGAGCAGTTCTTC. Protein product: CASSSTSGFSYNEQFF.

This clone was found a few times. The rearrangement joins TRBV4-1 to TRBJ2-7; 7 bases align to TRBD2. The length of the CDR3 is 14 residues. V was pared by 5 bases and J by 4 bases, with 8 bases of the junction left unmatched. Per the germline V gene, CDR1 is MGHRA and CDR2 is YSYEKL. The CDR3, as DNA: TGCGCCAGCAGCGAGACTAGCTTTGGTTACGAGCAGTACTTC. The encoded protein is CASSETSFGYEQYF.

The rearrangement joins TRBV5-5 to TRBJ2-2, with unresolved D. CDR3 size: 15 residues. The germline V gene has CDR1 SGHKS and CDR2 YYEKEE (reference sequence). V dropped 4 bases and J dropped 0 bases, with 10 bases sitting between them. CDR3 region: CASSLLRANTGELFF. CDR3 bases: TGTGCCAGCAGCCTTCTCCGGGCGAACACCGGGGAGCTGTTTTTT.

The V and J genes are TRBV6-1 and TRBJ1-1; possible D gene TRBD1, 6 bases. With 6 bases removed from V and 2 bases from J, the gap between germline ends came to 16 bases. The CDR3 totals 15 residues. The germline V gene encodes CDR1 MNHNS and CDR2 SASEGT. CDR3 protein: CASSRPGHKNTEAFF. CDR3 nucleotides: TGTGCCAGCAGCAGACCGGGACACAAAAACACTGAAGCTTTCTTT.

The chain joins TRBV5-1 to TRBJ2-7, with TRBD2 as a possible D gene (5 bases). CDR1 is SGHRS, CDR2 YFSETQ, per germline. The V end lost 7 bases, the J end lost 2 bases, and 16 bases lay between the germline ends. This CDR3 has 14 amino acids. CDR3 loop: CASRTRTLAYEQYF. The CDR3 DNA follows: TGCGCCAGCCGCACTAGGACCCTAGCCTACGAGCAGTACTTC.

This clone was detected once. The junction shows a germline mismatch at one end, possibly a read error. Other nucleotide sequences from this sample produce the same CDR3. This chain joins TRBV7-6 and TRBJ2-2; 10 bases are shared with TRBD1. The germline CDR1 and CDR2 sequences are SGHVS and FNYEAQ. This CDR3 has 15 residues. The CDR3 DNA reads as TGTGCCAGCAGCTTCCGGGACAGGGGCAGCGGGGAGCTATTTTTT. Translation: CASSFRDRGSGELFF.

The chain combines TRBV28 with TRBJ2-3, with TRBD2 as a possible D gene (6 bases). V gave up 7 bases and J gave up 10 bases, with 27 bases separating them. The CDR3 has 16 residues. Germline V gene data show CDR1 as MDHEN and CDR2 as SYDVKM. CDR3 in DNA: TGTGCCAGCATCCCAGTGGGACTGTTACCCTTTACCCCGCAGTATTTT. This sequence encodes CASIPVGLLPFTPQYF. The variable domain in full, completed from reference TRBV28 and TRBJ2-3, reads DVKVTQSSRYLVKRTGEKVFLECVQDMDHENMFWYRQDPGLGLRLIYFSYDVKMKEKGDIPEGYSVSREKKERFSLILESASTNQTSMYLCASIPVGLLPFTPQYFGPGTRLTVL.

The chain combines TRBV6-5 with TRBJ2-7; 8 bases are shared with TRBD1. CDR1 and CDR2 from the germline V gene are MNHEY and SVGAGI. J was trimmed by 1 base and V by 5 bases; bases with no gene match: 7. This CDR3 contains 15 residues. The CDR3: CASSIQGGNSYEQYF. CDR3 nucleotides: TGTGCCAGCAGTATACAGGGGGGCAATTCCTACGAGCAGTACTTC.

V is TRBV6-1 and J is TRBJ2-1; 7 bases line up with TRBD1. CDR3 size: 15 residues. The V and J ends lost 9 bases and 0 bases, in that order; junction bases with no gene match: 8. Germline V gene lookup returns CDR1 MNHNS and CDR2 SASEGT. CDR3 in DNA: TGTGCCAGTCCGGACAGGACCGGCTCCTACAATGAGCAGTTCTTC. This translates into CASPDRTGSYNEQFF.

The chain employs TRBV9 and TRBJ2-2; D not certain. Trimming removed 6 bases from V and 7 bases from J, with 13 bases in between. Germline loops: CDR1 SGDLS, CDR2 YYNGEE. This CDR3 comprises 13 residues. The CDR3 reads CASNRRRNGELFF. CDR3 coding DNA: TGTGCCAGCAACCGAAGAAGGAACGGGGAGCTGTTTTTT.

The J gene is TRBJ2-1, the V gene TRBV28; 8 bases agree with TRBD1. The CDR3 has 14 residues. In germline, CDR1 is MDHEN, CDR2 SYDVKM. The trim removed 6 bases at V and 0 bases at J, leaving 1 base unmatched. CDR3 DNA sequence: TGTGCCAGCAGAACAGGGGGCTCCTACAATGAGCAGTTCTTC. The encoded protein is CASRTGGSYNEQFF.